Listed below are T cell receptor beta chains from one sample, sequenced in a study of OX40 agonist ivuxolimab in advanced cancers. TCRdb's copy holds only in-frame clones and misses some; the assay was immunoSEQ multiplex PCR. The repertoire has some 98,000 clones, around 90% of them found once; the top ten carry roughly 0.31%. Sequences were derived from CD4+ or CD8+ T cells sorted from blood, sampled in a trial of the OX40 agonist ivuxolimab. These receptor sequences come from an adult with an advanced solid tumor such as melanoma, head and neck, liver or kidney cancer. The conserved cysteine and the conserved F or W are not part of the CDR3 here.

V gene,J gene,CDR3 protein
TRBV29-1,TRBJ1-2,SVRQGNGYT
TRBV28,TRBJ1-1,ASSSGGTGTEAF
TRBV5-8,TRBJ2-2,ASSFASGLNTGELF
TRBV19,TRBJ2-1,ASSIGRGRWNEQF
TRBV5-3,TRBJ2-1,ARSLMGGLGSSYNEQF
TRBV7-2,TRBJ2-1,ASSLARNEQF
TRBV11-1,TRBJ1-2,ASSSGLTPVYT
TRBV29-1,TRBJ1-1,SVPTVNTEAF
TRBV6-5,TRBJ2-1,ASSYLAGVAHNEQF
TRBV28,TRBJ1-2,ASSLSGFGGYT
TRBV27,TRBJ2-7,ASSLTGTGRYEQY
TRBV7-3,TRBJ1-1,ASRLSGDSAEAF
TRBV28,TRBJ1-5,ASSLADQPQH
TRBV6-6,TRBJ1-4,ASSNPGQRNEKLF
TRBV7-2,TRBJ1-5,ASSSRGGSNQPQH
TRBV5-4,TRBJ1-1,ASSLGGQSNTEAF
TRBV19,TRBJ2-5,ASSLRVGTQETQY
TRBV23-1,TRBJ2-7,ASPSPGQGMGEQY
TRBV30,TRBJ1-1,AWKGQGRTEAF
TRBV2,TRBJ2-1,ASSVGRVTLNNEQF
TRBV18,TRBJ2-1,ASSRGLPNEQF
TRBV5-5,TRBJ2-5,ASSPEGQTQY
TRBV14,TRBJ1-2,ASSQTGGDGYT
TRBV6-1,TRBJ1-4,ASSVGPEGLF
TRBV28,TRBJ2-3,ASSLWTDTTDTQY
TRBV4-1,TRBJ2-5,ASSQSGRQETQY
TRBV11-2,TRBJ2-7,ASSWGSGLRNEQY
TRBV5-1,TRBJ2-7,ASSSGGVSSYEQY
TRBV7-9,TRBJ2-1,ASSRLGLAQYNEQF
TRBV7-9,TRBJ1-4,ASSFGQGREKLF
TRBV5-1,TRBJ2-7,ASSGGPGGDYEQY
TRBV11-2,TRBJ1-2,ASSFSNYGYT
TRBV9,TRBJ1-3,ASSADLRSSGNTIY
TRBV6-5,.,ASKGPGQLYEQY
TRBV28,TRBJ2-5,ASSSGQQETQY
TRBV11-2,TRBJ2-5,ASSSRDRGILY
TRBV4-1,TRBJ2-7,ASSQDRGTILPYEQY
TRBV4-2,TRBJ2-7,ASSQERLAGVGGYEQY
TRBV28,TRBJ2-1,ASSLLPSSSYNEQF
TRBV7-7,TRBJ2-2,ASSFGQGATGELF
TRBV20-1,TRBJ2-1,SVQSYEQF
TRBV7-2,TRBJ2-7,ASSEGGTRRYEQY
TRBV14,TRBJ1-3,ASSEQGSGNTIY
TRBV7-2,TRBJ2-2,ASSLGGQGRTGELF
TRBV4-3,TRBJ2-5,ASSQDGPESLAGGAQY
TRBV7-2,TRBJ2-2,ASSFAGTNTGELF
TRBV28,TRBJ1-2,ASRRDRGSVGYT
TRBV30,TRBJ2-7,AWRRTGANYEQY
TRBV7-2,TRBJ2-2,ASSLNRLGRWGTGELF
TRBV5-1,TRBJ1-4,ASREPGGNEKLF
TRBV7-6,TRBJ1-3,ASSLKREPSSGNTIY